These 18 T cell receptor beta chains share one sample of origin, sequenced in a study of regulatory T cells in long-lasting Graves disease. Time point meaning: newly diagnosed GD, antithyroid drugs for less than 3 months. There was RNA extracted from PBMCs, and the TCR library was made from it. CDR3-region Arm-PCR and iRepertoire HTBI primers produced the TCR beta libraries. A single record per CDR3 protein comes from TCRdb applying MiXCR to the multiplex PCR reads. The data show around 450,000 distinct CDR3 sequences, 15% seen once. These data are also associated with another study on T cells in Graves' hyperthyroidism and ophthalmopathy.

The specimen was peripheral blood mononuclear cells (PBMCs), collected at new diagnosis, from a patient treated with antithyroid drugs. The receptors originated from a woman between 40 and 50 years old with Graves disease.

This clonotype has just a few counts. The chain has TRBV13 and TRBJ2-1, with TRBD1 identical over 8 bases. V dropped 5 bases and J dropped 8; count of bases not matched to a gene: 8. The CDR3 is 14 residues long. The germline V gene has CDR1 PRHDT and CDR2 FYEKMQ (reference sequence). The CDR3 reads CASSPGQGPDEQFF. As DNA, the CDR3 is TGTGCCAGCAGCCCAGGACAGGGTCCCGATGAGCAGTTCTTC.

This clonotype was seen many times. The rearrangement links TRBV20-1 to TRBJ2-1; 7 positions agree with TRBD2. The junction had 18 bases not matched to a gene; V was cut back by 1 base and J by 3 bases. The CDR3 has 19 residues. In germline, CDR1 is DFQATT, CDR2 SNEGSKA (reference sequence). As DNA, the CDR3 is TGCAGTGCTAGAGGGGAGGGGACTGAGATTTCCCAGTACTACAATGAGCAGTTCTTC. It translates to CSARGEGTEISQYYNEQFF.

At least ten counts were recorded for this clonotype. V usage is TRBV15 and J usage is TRBJ2-7; D uncertain. This CDR3 region has 14 residues. Between the trimmed V and J ends, which lost 3 bases and 7 bases, there was a span of 16 bases. The germline V gene encodes CDR1 LNHNV and CDR2 YYDKDF (reference sequence). The CDR3 DNA follows: TGTGCCACCAGCAGGGATAAACAAGCTTGGGAGCAGTACTTC. This gives the protein CATSRDKQAWEQYF.

The chain links TRBV3-1 to TRBJ2-5; perhaps D is TRBD1 or TRBD2 (5 bases each). The CDR3 contains 15 residues. Trimming left V 6 bases short and J 5 bases short, with 19 bases between. CDR1 LGHDT and CDR2 YNNKEL come from the germline V gene (reference sequence). The CDR3 DNA reads as TGTGCCAGCAGGCATTCGGGCGGCTGGGGGGAGACCCAGTACTTC. Encoded protein: CASRHSGGWGETQYF.

For this clonotype: Given a far larger clone just one base away, this is likely a sequencing read error. The rearrangement links TRBV11-3 to TRBJ2-3; D gene uncertain. The CDR3 runs 14 residues. Trimming cost V 1 base and J 7 bases, with 12 bases left between them. CDR1 is SGHNT, CDR2 YENEEA, per germline. CDR3 in amino acids: CASSLAQVRNTQYF. For the CDR3, the DNA is TGTGCCAGCAGCTTAGCCCAAGTCAGAAATACGCAGTATTTT.

This clonotype appeared a few times. The chain is built from TRBV10-2 and TRBJ2-1, with D tentatively TRBD2 (5 bases). V dropped 3 bases and J dropped 9 bases, with 12 bases sitting between them. Germline V gene lookup returns CDR1 WSHSY and CDR2 SAAADI. This CDR3 spans 13 amino acids. CDR3 in amino acids: CASSDEGPLEQFF. The CDR3 DNA reads TGCGCCAGCAGTGATGAGGGCCCTCTTGAGCAGTTCTTC.

In its sample, this clonotype was seen many times. This chain connects TRBV6-5 to TRBJ2-1; 10 bases fit TRBD1. CDR1 is MNHEY and CDR2 is SVGAGI in the germline V gene. The CDR3 covers 14 residues. Trimming at V came to 4 bases and at J to 6 bases, leaving 3 bases not matched to a gene. The CDR3 DNA reads as TGTGCCAGCAGTTTCGGACAGGGGGGCAATGAGCAGTTCTTC. Residues: CASSFGQGGNEQFF.

This clonotype was recorded a few times. This chain links TRBV10-3 with TRBJ2-2; 9 bases are a match to TRBD1. This CDR3 is built from 18 residues. V lost 0 bases to trimming and J lost 6 bases; unmatched junction nucleotides: 11. Germline V gene data show CDR1 as ENHRY and CDR2 as SYGVKD. CDR3 DNA: TGTGCCATCAGTGAGTCGATGGGGACAGGGAGTTTCGCCGGGGAGCTGTTTTTT. Translated: CAISESMGTGSFAGELFF.

This clonotype came up many times. The V gene is TRBV12-3 or TRBV12-4, the J gene TRBJ1-2, with a possible D match to TRBD1 (5 bases). Trimming pared 2 bases from V and 6 bases from J, leaving 19 bases between. This CDR3 region has 16 residues. In DNA, the CDR3 is TGTGCCAGCAGTTTAAGTACTTGGCAGGGCTGGGATGGCTACACCTTC. The encoded protein is CASSLSTWQGWDGYTF.

By frequency in the sample, this clonotype is medium-sized. The CDR3 DNA is TGTGCCAGCAGTCCTAATTCCTACGAGCAGTACTTC. Translation: CASSPNSYEQYF. The chain is built from TRBV2 and TRBJ2-7; D uncertain. CDR1 and CDR2 from the germline V gene are SNHLY and FYNNEI. The CDR3 has 12 amino acids. Trimming left V 5 bases short and J 1 base short, with 6 bases between.

This clonotype was observed a handful of times. The CDR3 here is CASSLTPDGNQPQHF. The CDR3 bases are TGTGCCAGCAGTCTGACCCCTGATGGCAATCAGCCCCAGCATTTT. This rearrangement joins TRBV6-2 or TRBV6-3 to TRBJ1-5; D gene uncertain. The CDR3 is 15 residues long. Trimming shortened V by 5 bases and J by 2 bases, and 13 bases separated the two germline ends. Germline loops: CDR1 MNHEY, CDR2 SVGEGT.

This clonotype was picked up many times. The V call is TRBV28, the J call TRBJ2-7, with 7 bases fitting TRBD2. Germline V gene lookup returns CDR1 MDHEN and CDR2 SYDVKM. The CDR3 is 13 amino acids. J gave up 1 base and V 6 bases, and 3 bases lay outside the gene matches. Written as DNA, the CDR3 is TGTGCCAGCAGCTGGGGGGGTTCCTACGAGCAGTACTTC. Its protein is CASSWGGSYEQYF.

This clonotype was observed a few times. The genes are TRBV30 and TRBJ2-7, with 12 bases aligning to TRBD1. Germline assignment: CDR1 GTSNPN and CDR2 SVGIG (reference sequence). This CDR3 comprises 13 residues. V lost 5 bases and J lost 4; bases outside the gene matches: 3. CDR3 bases: TGTGCCTGGGGGACAGGGGGCCCTTACGAGCAGTACTTC. It is translated as CAWGTGGPYEQYF.

The J gene is TRBJ2-7, the V gene TRBV19; D call uncertain. Germline assignment: CDR1 LNHDA and CDR2 SQIVND (reference sequence). CDR3 size: 16 residues. Trimming took 6 bases from V and 3 from J, leaving 21 bases between them. The CDR3 region is CASRGMPGDGLYEQYF. In nucleotides, the CDR3 is TGTGCCAGTAGGGGAATGCCGGGTGATGGTCTCTACGAGCAGTACTTC.

This chain joins TRBV7-8 and TRBJ1-5, with D tentatively TRBD1 (5 bases). The V gene lost 5 bases and the J gene lost 7 bases, with 18 bases spanning the gap. This CDR3 spans 15 amino acids. Germline-derived CDR1 and CDR2 are SGHVS and FQNEAQ. CDR3 in amino acids: CASSPRGQFEQPQHF. CDR3 coding DNA: TGTGCCAGCAGCCCCCGAGGACAATTCGAGCAGCCCCAGCATTTT. The full variable domain, in which reference TRBV7-8 and TRBJ1-5 provide the parts outside the CDR3, is GAGVSQSPRYKVAKRGQDVALRCDPISGHVSLFWYQQALGQGPEFLTYFQNEAQLDKSGLPSDRFFAERPEGSVSTLKIQRTQQEDSAVYLCASSPRGQFEQPQHFGDGTRLSIL.

This clonotype was seen repeatedly, ten times or more. The chain carries TRBV12-3 or TRBV12-4 and TRBJ2-3; unclear D gene. Trimming pared 3 bases from V and 5 bases from J, leaving 15 bases between. This CDR3 spans 15 amino acids. The CDR3, as DNA: TGTGCCAGCAGTTTGCAGGAGCCCGCCGGAGATACGCAGTATTTT. Its translation: CASSLQEPAGDTQYF.

This clonotype has only a few counts. The rearrangement links TRBV5-1 to TRBJ2-1; D possibly corresponds to TRBD2 (5 bases). V shed 0 bases and J shed 0 bases, with 10 bases lying between them. Germline CDR1 SGHRS, CDR2 YFSETQ. This CDR3 has 16 amino acids. CDR3: CASSLVSGPSYNEQFF. The CDR3 nucleotides are TGCGCCAGCAGCTTGGTAAGCGGACCCTCCTACAATGAGCAGTTCTTC.

At least ten counts were recorded for this clonotype. The chain recombines TRBV12-3 or TRBV12-4 with TRBJ1-5; 9 bases fit TRBD1. The CDR3 consists of 16 residues. Trimming cost V 3 bases and J 7 bases; bases outside gene matches: 10. CDR3 region: CASSLAQGAGRQPQHF. For the CDR3, the DNA is TGTGCCAGCAGTTTGGCACAGGGGGCCGGGCGGCAGCCCCAGCATTTT.